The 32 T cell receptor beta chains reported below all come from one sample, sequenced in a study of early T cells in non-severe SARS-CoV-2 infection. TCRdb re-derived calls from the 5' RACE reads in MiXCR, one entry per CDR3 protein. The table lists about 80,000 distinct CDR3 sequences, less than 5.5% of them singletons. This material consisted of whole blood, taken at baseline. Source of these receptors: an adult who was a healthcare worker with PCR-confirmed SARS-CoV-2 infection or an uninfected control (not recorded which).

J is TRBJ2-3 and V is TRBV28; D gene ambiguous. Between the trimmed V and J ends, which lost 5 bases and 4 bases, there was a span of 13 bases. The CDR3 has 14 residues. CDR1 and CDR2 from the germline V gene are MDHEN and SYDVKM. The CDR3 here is CASSPTQSPDTQYF. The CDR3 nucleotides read TGTGCCAGCAGTCCGACACAATCCCCAGATACGCAGTATTTT.

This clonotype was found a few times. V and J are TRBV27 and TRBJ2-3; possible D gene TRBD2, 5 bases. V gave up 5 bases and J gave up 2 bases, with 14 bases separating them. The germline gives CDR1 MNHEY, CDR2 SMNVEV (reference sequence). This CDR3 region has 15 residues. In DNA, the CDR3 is TGTGCCAGCAGTCCTCGAGGGAGAACCACAGATACGCAGTATTTT. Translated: CASSPRGRTTDTQYF.

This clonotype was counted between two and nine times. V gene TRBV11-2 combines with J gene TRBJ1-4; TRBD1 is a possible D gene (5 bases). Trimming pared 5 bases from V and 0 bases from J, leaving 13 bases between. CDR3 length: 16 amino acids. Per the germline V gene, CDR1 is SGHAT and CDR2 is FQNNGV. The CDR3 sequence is CASSQNRITTNEKLFF. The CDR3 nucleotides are TGTGCCAGCAGCCAAAACAGGATCACAACTAATGAAAAACTGTTTTTT.

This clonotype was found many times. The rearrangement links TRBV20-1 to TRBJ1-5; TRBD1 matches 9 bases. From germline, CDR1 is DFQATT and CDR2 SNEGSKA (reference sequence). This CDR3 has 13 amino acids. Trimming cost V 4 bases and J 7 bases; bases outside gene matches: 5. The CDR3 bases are TGCAGTGCTAATACAGGGGGCGACCAGCCCCAGCATTTT. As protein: CSANTGGDQPQHF.

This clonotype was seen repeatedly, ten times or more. DNA of the CDR3: TGTGCCAGCACCCCACGGCCTTCTGGAAACACCATATATTTT. Protein sequence: CASTPRPSGNTIYF. The chain employs TRBV6-5 and TRBJ1-3; D is ambiguous. Germline V gene sequence: CDR1 MNHEY, CDR2 SVGAGI. The ends were cut back, 7 bases at V and 1 base at J, with 11 bases in the middle. CDR3 size: 14 residues.

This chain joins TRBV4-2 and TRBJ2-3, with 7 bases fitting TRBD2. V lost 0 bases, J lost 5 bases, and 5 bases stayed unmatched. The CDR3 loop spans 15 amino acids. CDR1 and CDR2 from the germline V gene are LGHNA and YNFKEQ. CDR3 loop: CASSQDPRGRDTQYF. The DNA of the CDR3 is TGTGCCAGCAGCCAAGACCCGCGCGGGAGAGATACGCAGTATTTT.

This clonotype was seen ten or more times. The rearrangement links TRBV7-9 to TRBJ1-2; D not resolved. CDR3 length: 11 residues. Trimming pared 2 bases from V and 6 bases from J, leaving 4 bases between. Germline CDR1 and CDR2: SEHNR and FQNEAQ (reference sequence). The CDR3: CASSLYDGYTF. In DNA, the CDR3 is TGTGCCAGCAGCTTATACGATGGCTACACCTTC.

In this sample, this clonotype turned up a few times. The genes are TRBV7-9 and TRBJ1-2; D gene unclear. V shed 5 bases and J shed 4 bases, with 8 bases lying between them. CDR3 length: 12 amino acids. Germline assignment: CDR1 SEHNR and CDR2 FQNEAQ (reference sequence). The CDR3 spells CASSNRPYGYTF. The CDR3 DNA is TGTGCCAGCAGCAACCGTCCCTATGGCTACACCTTC.

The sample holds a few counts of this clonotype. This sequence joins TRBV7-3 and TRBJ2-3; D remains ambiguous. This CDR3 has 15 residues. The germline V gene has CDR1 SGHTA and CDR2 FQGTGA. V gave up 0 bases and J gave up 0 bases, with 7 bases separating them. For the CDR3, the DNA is TGTGCCAGCAGCTTAACTAGTCCAAGCACAGATACGCAGTATTTT. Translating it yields CASSLTSPSTDTQYF.

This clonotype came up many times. The CDR3 spells CASRDSGTYEQYF. CDR3 nucleotides: TGTGCCAGCCGTGATAGCGGGACCTACGAGCAGTACTTC. The V and J genes are TRBV6-6 and TRBJ2-7; 8 positions match TRBD2. CDR3 length equals 13 residues. CDR1 and CDR2 (germline): MNHNY, SVGAGI (reference sequence). Trimming at V came to 8 bases and at J to 2 bases, leaving 5 bases not matched to a gene.

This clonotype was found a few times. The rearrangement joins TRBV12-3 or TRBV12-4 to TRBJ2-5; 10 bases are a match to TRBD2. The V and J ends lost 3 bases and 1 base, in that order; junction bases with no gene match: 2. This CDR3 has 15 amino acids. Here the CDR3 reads CASSFRTSGQETQYF. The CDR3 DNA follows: TGTGCCAGCAGTTTTAGGACTAGCGGCCAAGAGACCCAGTACTTC.

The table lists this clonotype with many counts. CDR3 coding DNA: TGTGCCAGCAGTTTCGGGGACAGGTTAAACATTCAGTACTTC. Protein: CASSFGDRLNIQYF. This chain connects TRBV28 to TRBJ2-4, with 8 bases identical to TRBD1. The CDR3 contains 14 residues. Trimming removed 3 bases from V and 6 bases from J; junction bases left unmatched: 4. The germline gives CDR1 MDHEN, CDR2 SYDVKM.

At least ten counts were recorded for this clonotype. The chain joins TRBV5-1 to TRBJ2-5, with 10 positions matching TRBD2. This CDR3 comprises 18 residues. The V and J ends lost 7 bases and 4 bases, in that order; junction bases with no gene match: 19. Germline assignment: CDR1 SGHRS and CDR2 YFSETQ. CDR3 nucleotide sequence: TGCGCCAGCGGAAAACGTGGCTGGGCTAGCGGGAGCGGAGAGACCCAGTACTTC. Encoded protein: CASGKRGWASGSGETQYF.

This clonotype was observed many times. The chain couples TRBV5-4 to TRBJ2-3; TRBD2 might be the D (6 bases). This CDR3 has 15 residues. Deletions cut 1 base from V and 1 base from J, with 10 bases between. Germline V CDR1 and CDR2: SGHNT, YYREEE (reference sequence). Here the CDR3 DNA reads TGTGCCAGCAGCTTGCTTCCTAGCGGCACAGATACGCAGTATTTT. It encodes CASSLLPSGTDTQYF.

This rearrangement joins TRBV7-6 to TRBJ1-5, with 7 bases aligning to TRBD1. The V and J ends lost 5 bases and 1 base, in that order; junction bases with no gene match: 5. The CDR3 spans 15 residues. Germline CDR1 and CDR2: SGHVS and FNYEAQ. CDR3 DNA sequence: TGTGCCAGCAGCAAAGGGACAGCGAGCAATCAGCCCCAGCATTTT. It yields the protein CASSKGTASNQPQHF.

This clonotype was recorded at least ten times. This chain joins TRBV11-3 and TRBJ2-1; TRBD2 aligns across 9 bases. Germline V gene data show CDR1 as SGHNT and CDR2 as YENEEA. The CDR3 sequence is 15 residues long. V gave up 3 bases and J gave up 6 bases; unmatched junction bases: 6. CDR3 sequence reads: CASSLLGTSLNEQFF. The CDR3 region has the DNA TGTGCCAGCAGCTTGCTCGGGACTAGCCTCAATGAGCAGTTCTTC.

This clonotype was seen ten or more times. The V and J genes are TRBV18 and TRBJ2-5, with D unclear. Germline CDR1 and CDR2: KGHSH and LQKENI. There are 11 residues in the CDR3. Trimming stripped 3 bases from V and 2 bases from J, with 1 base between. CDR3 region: CASSPQETQYF. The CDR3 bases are TGTGCCAGCTCACCTCAAGAGACCCAGTACTTC.

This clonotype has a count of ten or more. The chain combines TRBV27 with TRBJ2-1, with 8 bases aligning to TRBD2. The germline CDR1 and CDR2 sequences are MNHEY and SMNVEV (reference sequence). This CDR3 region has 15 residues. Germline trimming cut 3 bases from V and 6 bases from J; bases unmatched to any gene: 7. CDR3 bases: TGTGCCAGCAGTTTTCCCGGACTAGCTTCCAATGAGCAGTTCTTC. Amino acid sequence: CASSFPGLASNEQFF.

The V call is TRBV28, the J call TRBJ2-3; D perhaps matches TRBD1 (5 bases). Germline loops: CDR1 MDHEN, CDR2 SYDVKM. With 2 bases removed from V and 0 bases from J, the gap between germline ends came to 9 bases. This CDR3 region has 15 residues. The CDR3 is CASSLGAVSTDTQYF. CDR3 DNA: TGTGCCAGCAGTTTAGGGGCGGTTAGCACAGATACGCAGTATTTT.

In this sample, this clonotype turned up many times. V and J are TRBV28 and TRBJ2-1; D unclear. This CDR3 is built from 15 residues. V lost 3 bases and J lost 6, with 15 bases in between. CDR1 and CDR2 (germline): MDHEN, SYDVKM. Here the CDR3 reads CASSFEVGLSNEQFF. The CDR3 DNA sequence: TGTGCCAGCAGTTTCGAGGTAGGATTGAGCAATGAGCAGTTCTTC.

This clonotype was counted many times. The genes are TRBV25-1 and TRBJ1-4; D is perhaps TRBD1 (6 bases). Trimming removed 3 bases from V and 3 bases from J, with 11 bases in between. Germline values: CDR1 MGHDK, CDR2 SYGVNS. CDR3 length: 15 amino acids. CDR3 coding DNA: TGTGCCAGCAGTGAGACAGGACGGCCTAATGAAAAACTGTTTTTT. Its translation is CASSETGRPNEKLFF.

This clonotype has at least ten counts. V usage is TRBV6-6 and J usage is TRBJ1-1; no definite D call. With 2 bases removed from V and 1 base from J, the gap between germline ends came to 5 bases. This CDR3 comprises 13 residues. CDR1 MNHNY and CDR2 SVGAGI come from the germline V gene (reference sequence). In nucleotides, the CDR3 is TGTGCCAGCAGTTACGGAGGGAACACTGAAGCTTTCTTT. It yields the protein CASSYGGNTEAFF.

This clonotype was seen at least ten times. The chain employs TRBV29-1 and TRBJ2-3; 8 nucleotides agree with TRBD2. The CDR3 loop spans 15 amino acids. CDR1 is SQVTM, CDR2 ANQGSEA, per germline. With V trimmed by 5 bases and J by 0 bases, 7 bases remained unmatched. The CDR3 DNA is TGCAGCGTTTTTCCCCGGGAGGGGAGCACAGATACGCAGTATTTT. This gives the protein CSVFPREGSTDTQYF.

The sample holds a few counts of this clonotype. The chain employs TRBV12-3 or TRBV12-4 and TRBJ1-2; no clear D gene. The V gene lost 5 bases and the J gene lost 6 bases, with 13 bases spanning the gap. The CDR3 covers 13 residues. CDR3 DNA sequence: TGTGCCAGCAGTCCCGGGCGGGTGGATGGCTACACCTTC. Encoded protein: CASSPGRVDGYTF.

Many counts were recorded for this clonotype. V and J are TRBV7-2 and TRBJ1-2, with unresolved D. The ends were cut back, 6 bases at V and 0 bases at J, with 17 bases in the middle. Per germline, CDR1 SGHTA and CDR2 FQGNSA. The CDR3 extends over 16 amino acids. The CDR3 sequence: CASSPSVNTANYGYTF. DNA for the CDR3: TGTGCCAGCAGTCCCTCGGTGAACACAGCTAACTATGGCTACACCTTC.

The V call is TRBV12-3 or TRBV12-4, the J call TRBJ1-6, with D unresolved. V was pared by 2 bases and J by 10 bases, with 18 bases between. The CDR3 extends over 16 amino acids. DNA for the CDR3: TGTGCCAGCAGTTTACACCGAGGGCGCATCCACTCACCCCTCCACTTT. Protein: CASSLHRGRIHSPLHF.

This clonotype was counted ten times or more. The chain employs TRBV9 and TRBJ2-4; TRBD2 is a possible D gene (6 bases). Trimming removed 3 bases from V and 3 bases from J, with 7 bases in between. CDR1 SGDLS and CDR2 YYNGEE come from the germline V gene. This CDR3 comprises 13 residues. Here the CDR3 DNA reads TGTGCCAGCAGCGGACTAGACAAAAACATTCAGTACTTC. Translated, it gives CASSGLDKNIQYF.

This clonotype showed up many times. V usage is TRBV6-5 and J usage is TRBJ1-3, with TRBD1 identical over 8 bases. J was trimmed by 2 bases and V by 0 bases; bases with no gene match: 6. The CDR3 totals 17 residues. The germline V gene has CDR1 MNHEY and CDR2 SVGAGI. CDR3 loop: CASSYSTGEWTGNTIYF. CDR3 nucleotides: TGTGCCAGCAGTTACTCGACAGGGGAGTGGACTGGAAACACCATATATTTT.

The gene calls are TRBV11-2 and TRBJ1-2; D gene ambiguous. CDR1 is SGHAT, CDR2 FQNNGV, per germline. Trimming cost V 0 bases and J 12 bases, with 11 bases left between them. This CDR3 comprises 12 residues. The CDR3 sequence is CASSLESGRDTF. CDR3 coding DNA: TGTGCCAGCAGCTTAGAAAGCGGGAGGGACACCTTC.

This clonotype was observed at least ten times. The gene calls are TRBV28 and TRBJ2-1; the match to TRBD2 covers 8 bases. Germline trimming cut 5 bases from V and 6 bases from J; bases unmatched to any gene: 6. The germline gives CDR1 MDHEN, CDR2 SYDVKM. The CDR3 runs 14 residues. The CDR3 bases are TGTGCCAGCAGTAAAAGTGGGACTAGCAATGAGCAGTTCTTC. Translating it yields CASSKSGTSNEQFF.

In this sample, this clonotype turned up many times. The CDR3 is CSVGFAKNIQYF. DNA for the CDR3: TGCAGTGTGGGGTTTGCCAAAAACATTCAGTACTTC. This chain joins TRBV20-1 and TRBJ2-4; D is uncertain. This CDR3 region has 12 residues. Trimming pared 7 bases from V and 1 base from J, leaving 8 bases between. Germline CDR1 DFQATT, CDR2 SNEGSKA (reference sequence).

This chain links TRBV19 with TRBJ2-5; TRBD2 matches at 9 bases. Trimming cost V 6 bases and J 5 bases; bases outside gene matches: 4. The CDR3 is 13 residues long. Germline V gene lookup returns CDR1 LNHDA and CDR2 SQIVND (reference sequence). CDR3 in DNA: TGTGCCAGTAGAGCGGGAGGTTGGGAGACCCAGTACTTC. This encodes CASRAGGWETQYF.